This T cell receptor beta chain was recorded in a study of memory CD4+ T cells and cytomegalovirus serostatus. Study context: Donors were healthy Belgian adults, 10 or so CMV seropositive and 20 to 25 seronegative.

Libraries were prepared by immunoSEQ multiplex PCR; TCRdb keeps only in-frame clonotypes and omits some of them. The table has around 45,000 clones, around four fifths seen once. The CDR3 is 15 amino acids. CDR1 and CDR2 from the germline V gene are SGHTA and FQGNSA. V was trimmed by 0 bases and J by 7 bases, leaving 12 bases between them. Single viable CD3+CD4+CD8-CD45RO+ cells were sorted as the memory CD4+ T cells. The rearrangement uses TRBV7-2 and TRBJ1-4; D remains ambiguous. The material sequenced was memory CD4+ T cells from blood. The clonotype originates from an adult in good health and CMV-seronegative. This CDR3 reads CASSLAGGSGEKLFF. CDR3 nucleotides: TGTGCCAGCAGCTTAGCGGGCGGAAGCGGTGAAAAACTGTTTTTT.